One sample yielded the 21 T cell receptor beta chains listed below, sequenced in a study of regulatory T cells in long-lasting Graves disease. TCR beta libraries were built with iRepertoire HTBI primers and Arm-PCR of CDR3 regions. TCRdb processed the multiplex PCR reads anew with MiXCR; each CDR3 protein has one entry. Altogether roughly 430,000 distinct CDR3 sequences are present, around a fifth being singletons, with the ten largest covering roughly an eighth. This sample's time point: persistent/refractory GD, antithyroid drugs over 5 years with positive TRAb. TCR sequences were obtained from RNA taken from PBMCs. Here the sequenced sample was peripheral blood mononuclear cells (PBMCs), taken when the disease was refractory, from a patient treated with antithyroid drugs. All receptors derive from a female donor with Graves disease.

On this clonotype: A much bigger clone sits one base away, suggesting this may be a read error. The chain links TRBV20-1 to TRBJ2-5, with D tentatively TRBD1 or TRBD2 (5 bases each). The germline V gene encodes CDR1 DFQATT and CDR2 SNEGSKA (reference sequence). The CDR3 has 12 residues. The CDR3 protein is CNAAGTQETQYF. In DNA, the CDR3 is TGCAATGCGGCCGGGACCCAAGAGACCCAGTACTTC.

This clonotype has only a few counts. The gene calls are TRBV7-9 and TRBJ2-4, with TRBD1 identical over 10 bases. The germline CDR1 and CDR2 sequences are SEHNR and FQNEAQ (reference sequence). The CDR3 has 18 amino acids. V was pared by 4 bases and J by 0 bases, with 9 bases of the junction left unmatched. CDR3 residues: CASSSRTGGPVAKNIQYF. The CDR3, as DNA: TGTGCCAGCAGCTCCAGGACAGGGGGTCCCGTAGCCAAAAACATTCAGTACTTC. The entire variable domain, with the rest obtained from reference TRBV7-9 and TRBJ2-4, is as follows: DTGVSQNPRHKITKRGQNVTFRCDPISEHNRLYWYRQTLGQGPEFLTYFQNEAQLEKSRLLSDRFSAERPKGSFSTLEIQRTEQGDSAMYLCASSSRTGGPVAKNIQYFGAGTRLSVL.

This clonotype was observed a handful of times. The gene calls are TRBV11-2 and TRBJ2-7, with 7 bases fitting TRBD1. Unmatched junction bases numbered 5, after V lost 1 base and J lost 2 bases. The germline V gene has CDR1 SGHAT and CDR2 FQNNGV. This CDR3 has 15 amino acids. CDR3 sequence: CASSLARQGPYEQYF. In nucleotides, the CDR3 is TGTGCCAGCAGCTTAGCGCGACAGGGCCCCTACGAGCAGTACTTC.

This clonotype was seen only a few times. This sequence joins TRBV19 and TRBJ2-4; D possibly corresponds to TRBD1 (6 bases). There are 14 residues in the CDR3. Trimming took 7 bases from V and 0 from J, leaving 10 bases between them. In germline, CDR1 is LNHDA, CDR2 SQIVND (reference sequence). The CDR3 DNA reads as TGTGCCAGTACCCCAGGGGAAGCCAAAAACATTCAGTACTTC. It yields the protein CASTPGEAKNIQYF.

This clonotype showed up just a few times. The rearrangement joins TRBV9 to TRBJ1-2; no firm D call. Germline CDR1 reads SGDLS; CDR2 reads YYNGEE. The V and J ends lost 3 bases and 3 bases respectively, with 6 bases between them. This CDR3 has 12 amino acids. For the CDR3, the DNA is TGTGCCAGCAGCGACACCCACTATGGCTACACCTTC. Its translation: CASSDTHYGYTF.

Ten or more counts support this clonotype. The CDR3 coding sequence is TGTGCCACCCAACCAGGGGGCCTTAGCACTGAAGCTTTCTTT. Its protein is CATQPGGLSTEAFF. This chain uses TRBV19 with TRBJ1-1; 8 nucleotides match TRBD1. This CDR3 spans 14 amino acids. CDR1 LNHDA and CDR2 SQIVND come from the germline V gene (reference sequence). V lost 10 bases, J lost 4 bases, and 11 bases stayed unmatched.

This clonotype was seen repeatedly, ten times or more. The rearrangement links TRBV2 to TRBJ2-7; 8 positions match TRBD1. The CDR3 sequence is 13 residues long. With 4 bases clipped from V and 6 bases from J, the junction kept 5 bases outside the gene matches. CDR1 and CDR2 from the germline V gene are SNHLY and FYNNEI. The CDR3 sequence is CASSGSGGFEQYF. CDR3 DNA sequence: TGTGCCAGCAGTGGCTCAGGGGGCTTCGAGCAGTACTTC.

This clonotype was seen only a few times. The chain joins TRBV7-2 to TRBJ2-1, with 15 bases lining up with TRBD2. This CDR3 comprises 16 residues. Germline-derived CDR1 and CDR2 are SGHTA and FQGNSA. Trimming removed 4 bases from V and 7 bases from J; junction bases left unmatched: 5. CDR3 sequence: CASSSGLAGGPNEQFF. The CDR3 DNA is TGTGCCAGCAGCTCAGGACTAGCGGGAGGGCCGAATGAGCAGTTCTTC. Together with reference TRBV7-2 and TRBJ2-1, the CDR3 gives the full variable domain: GAGVSQSPSNKVTEKGKDVELRCDPISGHTALYWYRQSLGQGLEFLIYFQGNSAPDKSGLPSDRFSAERTGGSVSTLTIQRTQQEDSAVYLCASSSGLAGGPNEQFFGPGTRLTVL.

This clonotype appeared many times. The chain links TRBV20-1 to TRBJ2-5, with D unclear. Deletions cut 3 bases from V and 3 bases from J, with 8 bases between. Germline V CDR1 and CDR2: DFQATT, SNEGSKA (reference sequence). The CDR3 totals 12 residues. This chain's CDR3 is CSASIGEETQYF. CDR3 in DNA: TGCAGTGCTAGTATCGGTGAAGAGACCCAGTACTTC.

This clonotype was found a few times. This chain joins TRBV30 and TRBJ1-1; D unresolved. V lost 1 base, J lost 11 bases, and 8 bases lay in between. The germline V gene encodes CDR1 GTSNPN and CDR2 SVGIG (reference sequence). The CDR3 covers 10 residues. The CDR3 region has the DNA TGTGCCTGGAGTGGGCGCCAGGCTTTCTTT. Translating it yields CAWSGRQAFF.

J is TRBJ2-1 and V is TRBV12-3 or TRBV12-4; D may correspond to TRBD1 or TRBD2 (5 bases each). The V and J ends lost 7 bases and 8 bases respectively, with 18 bases between them. This CDR3 comprises 14 residues. CDR3 in amino acids: CASIPPGTGDEQFF. The CDR3 DNA reads TGTGCCAGCATCCCTCCCGGGACGGGCGATGAGCAGTTCTTC.

This clonotype appeared many times. The chain recombines TRBV12-3 or TRBV12-4 with TRBJ1-5; the D gene is possibly TRBD1 (5 bases). V was clipped by 2 bases and J by 5 bases, with 10 bases between them. This CDR3 has 14 residues. CDR3 in amino acids: CASSLQGMDQPQHF. The CDR3 DNA follows: TGTGCCAGCAGTTTACAGGGAATGGATCAGCCCCAGCATTTT.

DNA for the CDR3: TGCAGTGCTCTGGGACAGAGAAGCGAGCAGTACTTC. It codes for CSALGQRSEQYF. The J gene is TRBJ2-7, the V gene TRBV20-1; 7 nucleotides align to TRBD1. Germline-derived CDR1 and CDR2 are DFQATT and SNEGSKA (reference sequence). The ends lost 5 bases at V and 6 bases at J; junction bases unmatched: 7. CDR3 length: 12 amino acids.

A word on this clonotype: A read error may produce the germline difference seen at one junction end. This chain joins TRBV9 and TRBJ2-7; D uncertain. Germline V gene data show CDR1 as SGDLS and CDR2 as YYNGEE. The CDR3 is made up of 13 amino acids. The CDR3 here is CAGSVDGNYEQYF. In DNA form, the CDR3 reads TGTGCCGGCAGCGTCGACGGTAACTACGAGCAGTACTTC.

This clonotype was seen ten or more times. The J gene is TRBJ2-7, the V gene TRBV28; the D gene is possibly TRBD1 (6 bases). V gave up 6 bases and J gave up 6 bases, with 21 bases separating them. The CDR3 sequence is 15 residues long. Per the germline V gene, CDR1 is MDHEN and CDR2 is SYDVKM. The CDR3 region has the DNA TGTGCCAGCAGCTCCCAGGACCCAGGGGATGTCGAGCAGTACTTC. Its protein product is CASSSQDPGDVEQYF.

The gene calls are TRBV20-1 and TRBJ1-4; 8 bases align to TRBD1. The CDR3 loop spans 15 amino acids. V dropped 0 bases and J dropped 8; count of bases not matched to a gene: 8. Looked up from germline, CDR1 is DFQATT and CDR2 is SNEGSKA (reference sequence). The CDR3 reads CSAREPGGRGEKLFF. The CDR3 nucleotides read TGCAGTGCTAGAGAGCCAGGGGGCCGAGGCGAAAAACTGTTTTTT.

This clonotype was seen repeatedly, ten times or more. V and J are TRBV27 and TRBJ2-4; D not resolved. Germline-derived CDR1 and CDR2 are MNHEY and SMNVEV (reference sequence). V lost 4 bases and J 1 base, leaving 14 bases between the germline ends. CDR3 length equals 16 residues. CDR3 in amino acids: CASSYDEVEAKNIQYF. The CDR3, as DNA: TGTGCCAGCAGTTATGACGAGGTAGAGGCCAAAAACATTCAGTACTTC.

V is TRBV19 and J is TRBJ2-3, with 9 bases fitting TRBD2. Trimming took 4 bases from V and 2 from J; bases not matched to a gene: 1. The germline V gene has CDR1 LNHDA and CDR2 SQIVND (reference sequence). The CDR3 runs to 14 residues. CDR3 residues: CASSTSGATDTQYF. The DNA for the CDR3 is TGTGCCAGTAGTACTAGCGGGGCCACAGATACGCAGTATTTT.

This clonotype was detected many times. This chain connects TRBV9 to TRBJ2-7; TRBD2 aligns across 9 bases. CDR1 SGDLS and CDR2 YYNGEE come from the germline V gene. CDR3 length: 14 residues. V lost 4 bases, J lost 7 bases, and 9 bases stayed unmatched. CDR3 sequence (DNA): TGTGCCAGCAGCCCGATAGCGGGAGTGGGGGAGCAGTACTTC. The encoded protein is CASSPIAGVGEQYF.

This chain links TRBV9 with TRBJ2-2; D remains unclear. Germline assignment: CDR1 SGDLS and CDR2 YYNGEE. The germline V and J ends were trimmed by 0 bases and 0 bases, with 6 bases remaining between them. The CDR3 consists of 15 residues. The CDR3 reads CASSVGQTNTGELFF. The CDR3 DNA sequence: TGTGCCAGCAGCGTAGGTCAGACGAACACCGGGGAGCTGTTTTTT.

The V call is TRBV4-2, the J call TRBJ1-1; a possible D gene is TRBD1 (6 bases). The germline V gene has CDR1 LGHNA and CDR2 YNFKEQ. This CDR3 is 16 amino acids long. Trimming stripped 1 base from V and 1 base from J, with 13 bases between. CDR3 DNA sequence: TGTGCCAGCAGCCAAGGGCAGGGGTATGCGAACACTGAAGCTTTCTTT. Encoded protein: CASSQGQGYANTEAFF.